These 15 T cell receptor beta chains share one sample of origin, sequenced in a study of T cells in Graves' hyperthyroidism and ophthalmopathy. From RNA transcripts, TCR beta CDR3 regions were amplified. Researchers ran a first-round RT-PCR on the TCR CDR3 using the HTBI primer set. TCRdb redid the calling of the multiplex PCR reads with MiXCR, one entry per CDR3 protein. The data show over 350,000 distinct CDR3 sequences, under 15% seen once. The sample taken for sequencing was blood. These receptors were collected from a man between 18 and 29 years old with Graves' ophthalmopathy.

This clonotype was seen many times. CDR3 nucleotide sequence: TGTGCTAGTGGTTTGACAGGGGGTACGGAGACCCAGTACTTC. This sequence encodes CASGLTGGTETQYF. This chain connects TRBV12-5 to TRBJ2-5; 8 bases match TRBD1. V shed 2 bases, J shed 5 bases, and the junction held 4 bases outside the gene matches. This CDR3 has 14 residues. Germline CDR1 LGHNT, CDR2 FRNRAP.

This clonotype appeared many times. The genes are TRBV20-1 and TRBJ2-2; D ambiguous. This CDR3 is built from 13 residues. CDR1 and CDR2 (germline): DFQATT, SNEGSKA (reference sequence). The V end lost 0 bases, the J end lost 5 bases, and 7 bases lay between the germline ends. In DNA form, the CDR3 reads TGCAGTGCTAGAGATAAGGGTACCGGGGAGCTGTTTTTT. Its translation: CSARDKGTGELFF.

A note on this clonotype: The conserved phenylalanine or tryptophan is not found at the CDR3 terminus, so this likely reflects a read error. The chain uses TRBV27 and TRBJ2-7; D possibly corresponds to TRBD2 (6 bases). The V gene's germline CDR1 is MNHEY and CDR2 SMNVEV (reference sequence). The CDR3 spans 14 residues. Trimming cost V 6 bases and J 0 bases, with 12 bases left between them. The CDR3 region is CASSTTGGSYEQYS. DNA of the CDR3: TGTGCCAGCAGCACTACCGGGGGCTCCTACGAGCAGTACTCC.

The CDR3 here is CASSAGTSGVKTQYF. CDR3 DNA sequence: TGCGCCAGCAGCGCGGGGACTAGCGGGGTAAAGACCCAGTACTTC. The rearrangement links TRBV5-1 to TRBJ2-5; 13 bases map to TRBD2. CDR3 length: 15 amino acids. CDR1 is SGHRS and CDR2 is YFSETQ in the germline V gene. The junction had 6 bases not matched to a gene; V was cut back by 4 bases and J by 6 bases.

This clonotype was counted ten times or more. V and J are TRBV12-3 or TRBV12-4 and TRBJ1-1; 8 bases fit TRBD1. J gave up 0 bases and V 5 bases, and 11 bases lay outside the gene matches. The CDR3 is 17 amino acids. In DNA form, the CDR3 reads TGTGCCAGCAGTCCCACTCCGGGACAGGCCATGAACACTGAAGCTTTCTTT. It yields the protein CASSPTPGQAMNTEAFF.

This clonotype was seen ten or more times. This chain joins TRBV7-2 and TRBJ2-1; D not resolved. The CDR3 loop spans 14 amino acids. Between the trimmed V and J ends, which lost 1 base and 5 bases, there was a span of 9 bases. Germline V gene sequence: CDR1 SGHTA, CDR2 FQGNSA. In DNA, the CDR3 is TGTGCCAGCAGCTTAGTTAGGCAAAACAATGAGCAGTTCTTC. Protein sequence: CASSLVRQNNEQFF.

This clonotype occurred a few times. This chain connects TRBV10-3 to TRBJ1-2, with D maybe TRBD1 (6 bases). Between the trimmed V and J ends, which lost 9 bases and 6 bases, there was a span of 20 bases. The germline V gene has CDR1 ENHRY and CDR2 SYGVKD. The CDR3 runs to 14 residues. The CDR3 loop reads CAIQLPGDSNGYTF. Here the CDR3 DNA reads TGTGCCATTCAACTCCCAGGGGATTCAAATGGCTACACCTTC.

This clonotype was counted a few times. A much larger clone differs by one base, so this may be a read error. The chain links TRBV6-1 to TRBJ2-3; 15 positions agree with TRBD2. J gave up 5 bases and V 3 bases, and 15 bases lay outside the gene matches. The CDR3 totals 20 residues. Germline V gene data show CDR1 as MNHNS and CDR2 as SASEGT. CDR3 DNA: TGTGCCAGCAGTGAGCTGACTGGACTAGCGGGAGGGCCCTCGGGAGATACGCAGTATTTT. It codes for CASSELTGLAGGPSGDTQYF.

Note on this clonotype: A clone one base away is much larger, so this may be a read error. V gene TRBV20-1 combines with J gene TRBJ2-3; possibly TRBD2 for D (6 bases). The germline V gene has CDR1 DFQATT and CDR2 SNEGSKA (reference sequence). The CDR3 spans 14 residues. The CDR3 is CSSRFLASTDTQYF. DNA of the CDR3: TGCAGTTCTAGATTCCTAGCGAGCACAGATACGCAGTATTTT.

The table lists this clonotype with many counts. The CDR3 spells CASSPRTAEEETQYF. In DNA form, the CDR3 reads TGTGCCAGCAGCCCAAGGACAGCCGAGGAGGAGACCCAGTACTTC. This chain joins TRBV13 and TRBJ2-5, with a possible D match to TRBD1 (6 bases). Germline V gene lookup returns CDR1 PRHDT and CDR2 FYEKMQ (reference sequence). The CDR3 runs 15 residues. The V end lost 5 bases, the J end lost 5 bases, and 18 bases lay between the germline ends.

At least ten counts were recorded for this clonotype. J is TRBJ1-4 and V is TRBV5-1; D gene ambiguous. CDR3 length: 14 residues. CDR1 and CDR2 (germline): SGHRS, YFSETQ. V was pared by 0 bases and J by 6 bases, with 9 bases between. As DNA, the CDR3 is TGCGCCAGCAGCTTGGAGGGCTCTTATGAAAAACTGTTTTTT. It yields the protein CASSLEGSYEKLFF.

J is TRBJ1-1 and V is TRBV28; the D is unclear. The V end lost 0 bases, the J end lost 5 bases, and 16 bases lay between the germline ends. The germline V gene encodes CDR1 MDHEN and CDR2 SYDVKM. The CDR3 runs to 16 residues. The CDR3 coding sequence is TGTGCCAGCAGTTTATGGACCAAGGCCGGTAGTACTGAAGCTTTCTTT. Residues: CASSLWTKAGSTEAFF.

In this sample, this clonotype turned up many times. This chain joins TRBV27 and TRBJ1-5; D is possibly TRBD1 (5 bases). CDR3 length: 15 residues. Trimming removed 3 bases from V and 4 bases from J, with 13 bases in between. Germline CDR1 and CDR2: MNHEY and SMNVEV (reference sequence). The CDR3 sequence: CASSFAPGVNQPQHF. The CDR3 DNA follows: TGTGCCAGCAGTTTTGCTCCGGGGGTAAATCAGCCCCAGCATTTT.

This clonotype was seen ten or more times. The V gene is TRBV3-1, the J gene TRBJ2-7; D may correspond to TRBD1 or TRBD2 (5 bases each). The CDR3 loop spans 15 amino acids. Trimming removed 3 bases at V and 3 bases at J, with 15 bases between. Germline CDR1 and CDR2: LGHDT and YNNKEL (reference sequence). The CDR3 DNA is TGTGCCAGCAGCCACGCTCCCCGGGACGGCTACGAGCAGTACTTC. Translating gives CASSHAPRDGYEQYF.

This rearrangement joins TRBV10-3 to TRBJ1-6; no clear D. Deletions cut 0 bases from V and 5 bases from J, with 8 bases between. Germline CDR1 is ENHRY and CDR2 is SYGVKD. The CDR3 has 15 residues. CDR3 residues: CAISESVVHNSPLHF. The CDR3 DNA sequence: TGTGCCATCAGTGAGTCGGTGGTTCATAATTCACCCCTCCACTTT.